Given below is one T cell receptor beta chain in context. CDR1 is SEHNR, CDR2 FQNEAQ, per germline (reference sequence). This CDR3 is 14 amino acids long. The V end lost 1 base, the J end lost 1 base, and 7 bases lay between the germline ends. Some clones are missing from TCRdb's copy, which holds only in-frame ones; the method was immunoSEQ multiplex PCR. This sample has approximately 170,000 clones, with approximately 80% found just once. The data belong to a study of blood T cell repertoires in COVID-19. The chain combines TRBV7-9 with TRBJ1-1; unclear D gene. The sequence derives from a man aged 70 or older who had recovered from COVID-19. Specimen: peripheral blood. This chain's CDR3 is CASSLVAENTEAFF. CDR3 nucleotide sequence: TGTGCCAGCAGCTTAGTAGCGGAGAACACTGAAGCTTTCTTT.